Listed below are T cell receptor beta chains from one sample, sequenced in a study of blood T cell repertoires in COVID-19. Profiled with immunoSEQ multiplex PCR; TCRdb holds only in-frame clones, not every one. Counted here are under 250,000 clones, 85% to 90% occurring once; the ten biggest clones make up under 3.5%. Sample: PBMCs or T cells enriched from blood (not recorded which). The receptors originated from a woman younger than 30 in a cohort exposed to, infected with or recovered from COVID-19 (not recorded which). Both conserved end residues are part of each CDR3. A D gene is named only where the DNA matches it firmly. For some rows the clone size is stated as once, few or many, or as a class when expanded; others skip it.

size	D	V	J	DNA	CDR3
NA	TRBD1	TRBV10-3	TRBJ1-2	TGTGCCATCAGTGACTCCAGGGGGAACTATGGCTACACCTTC	CAISDSRGNYGYTF
NA	NA	TRBV7-3	TRBJ2-6	TGTGCCAGCAGCCGCGGGACGGCTAGCTCTGGGGCCAACGTCCTGACTTTC	CASSRGTASSGANVLTF
NA	NA	TRBV11-3	TRBJ2-1	TGTGCCAGCAGTTACGGAGAGGGTACCTACAATGAGCAGTTCTTC	CASSYGEGTYNEQFF
NA	NA	TRBV5-1	TRBJ1-1	TGCGCCAGCAGCAACGCAGGCGCTGGGTTCACTGAAGCTTTCTTT	CASSNAGAGFTEAFF
NA	NA	TRBV2	TRBJ1-5	TGTGCCAGCAGCTATAGCCGCGGGGCGAATCAGCCCCAGCATTTT	CASSYSRGANQPQHF
NA	TRBD2	TRBV2	TRBJ2-7	TGTGCCAGCACGCCGAGCGGGAGGACCTCCTACGAGCAGTACTTC	CASTPSGRTSYEQYF
NA	TRBD2	TRBV6-1	TRBJ2-7	TGTGCCAGCAGTGAGCGGGGGACTGCCGCCCTCTACGAGCAGTACTTC	CASSERGTAALYEQYF
NA	NA	TRBV10-3	TRBJ2-1	TGTGCCATCAGTGAGATCGGAGACAATGAGCAGTTCTTC	CAISEIGDNEQFF
NA	NA	TRBV7-9	TRBJ2-1	TGTGCCAGCAGCGACAACAGGATAACCTCCTACAATGAGCAGTTCTTC	CASSDNRITSYNEQFF
NA	TRBD2	TRBV5-4	TRBJ2-3	TGTGCCAGCAGCTTTATTCTGACTAGCGGGGGAGATACGCAGTATTTT	CASSFILTSGGDTQYF
once	TRBD1	TRBV6-5	TRBJ2-5	TGTGCCAGCAGTTACTCCGGGACAGGGGGCGCTGAGACCCAGTACTTC	CASSYSGTGGAETQYF
NA	TRBD1	TRBV5-1	TRBJ1-1	TGCGCCAGCAGCTTGGGATCCGGGACAGCTGAAGCTTTCTTT	CASSLGSGTAEAFF
NA	NA	TRBV28	TRBJ2-3	TGTGCCAGCAGCAACCCACGTGAGAGCACAGATACGCAGTATTTT	CASSNPRESTDTQYF
NA	TRBD2	TRBV6-2/TRBV6-3	TRBJ2-1	TGTGCCAGCAGTAGTCTAGCGGGAGAGAGTTATGAGCAGTTCTTC	CASSSLAGESYEQFF
NA	NA	TRBV28	TRBJ1-2	TGTGCCAGCAGTCCCCCCAGGCTGGTCTATGGCTACACCTTC	CASSPPRLVYGYTF
NA	NA	TRBV20-1	TRBJ1-1	TGCAGTGCAACGGGGGGGACTGAAGCTTTCTTT	CSATGGTEAFF
NA	TRBD2	TRBV6-1	TRBJ2-5	TGTGCCAGCAGTGAAGCTAAGGGACTAGGCTACTCGGAGACCCAGTACTTC	CASSEAKGLGYSETQYF
NA	NA	TRBV5-5	TRBJ2-7	TGTGCCAGCAGCTTTACTACTACGAGGGAGCAGTACTTC	CASSFTTTREQYF
NA	TRBD2	TRBV3-1/TRBV3-2	TRBJ2-3	TGTGCCAGCAGCTTCCGGACTAGTACAGATACGCAGTATTTT	CASSFRTSTDTQYF
NA	NA	TRBV13	TRBJ2-3	TGTGCCAGCAGCCCCCGGTCCCGCGGGAGCACAGATACGCAGTATTTT	CASSPRSRGSTDTQYF
NA	TRBD1	TRBV10-2	TRBJ2-7	TGCGCCAGCAGTGATCAGGGGGAGTACTACGAGCAGTACTTC	CASSDQGEYYEQYF
NA	TRBD2	TRBV5-1	TRBJ2-3	TGCGCCAGCAGCTTCACCCTAGCGGGGGGGCGGTCGGTAGATACGCAGTATTTT	CASSFTLAGGRSVDTQYF
once	TRBD2	TRBV14	TRBJ2-2	TGTGCCAGCAGCCATCCCGGACTAGCGGGAGCTACGTACACCGGGGAGCTGTTTTTT	CASSHPGLAGATYTGELFF
NA	TRBD1	TRBV5-1	TRBJ2-2	TGCGCCAGCAGTGGACAGGGGGTGATCGGGGAGCTGTTTTTT	CASSGQGVIGELFF
NA	TRBD2	TRBV30	TRBJ2-7	TGTGCCTGGAGTGAGGGACTAGCGGGAGGGCCCGACGAGCAGTACTTC	CAWSEGLAGGPDEQYF
NA	TRBD1	TRBV6-4	TRBJ1-2	TGTGCCAGCAGTGACCAAGGGACAGGGGGAGGCTACACCTTC	CASSDQGTGGGYTF
once	NA	TRBV10-3	TRBJ2-7	TGTGCCATCAGTGAGTCGGTAGTCCTCGAGCAGTACTTC	CAISESVVLEQYF
few	TRBD1	TRBV4-1	TRBJ1-6	TGCGCCAGCAGCCTCAACGACAGGGGAAATTCACCCCTCCACTTT	CASSLNDRGNSPLHF
once	TRBD1	TRBV7-8	TRBJ2-2	TGTGCCAGCAGCTCATATCGAGGGGGCAATACCGGGGAGCTGTTTTTT	CASSSYRGGNTGELFF
NA	NA	TRBV5-6	TRBJ1-4	TGTGCCAGCAATTCCCTCCTCGCAACTAATGAAAAACTGTTTTTT	CASNSLLATNEKLFF
NA	NA	TRBV7-8	TRBJ2-2	TGTGCCAGCGGGGCTTGGACAGACGACACCGGGGAGCTGTTTTTT	CASGAWTDDTGELFF
NA	TRBD2	TRBV7-9	TRBJ2-1	TGTGCCAGCAGCTTCGACGGGACTAGCGGGATCAATGAGCAGTTCTTC	CASSFDGTSGINEQFF
NA	TRBD1	TRBV7-2	TRBJ1-2	TGTGCCAGCAGCTCAAACACAGGGGGAAGGAACTATGGCTACACCTTC	CASSSNTGGRNYGYTF
NA	NA	TRBV5-1	TRBJ1-3	TGCGCCAGCAGCCCGGGGACTTCCTCTGGAAACACCATATATTTT	CASSPGTSSGNTIYF
once	TRBD1	TRBV2	TRBJ2-7	TGTGCCAGCAAGGGGACAGGAATCTACGAGCAGTACTTC	CASKGTGIYEQYF
NA	NA	TRBV4-1	TRBJ1-2	TGCGCCAGCAGCCAACCGGACAGTCTTGATGGTGGCTACACCTTC	CASSQPDSLDGGYTF
NA	NA	TRBV6-5	TRBJ1-1	TGTGCCAGCCAAACAGGGCCACTTGAAGCTTTCTTT	CASQTGPLEAFF
NA	NA	TRBV3-1/TRBV3-2	TRBJ2-5	TGTGCCAGCAGCCAAGCCCTGAGCCCAAAACCTCAAGAGACCCAGTACTTC	CASSQALSPKPQETQYF
NA	TRBD1	TRBV20-1	TRBJ1-4	TGCAGTGCTACTGACAGGGTAGGGGAAAAACTGTTTTTT	CSATDRVGEKLFF
once	TRBD1	TRBV5-5	TRBJ2-3	TGTGCCAGCAGCTTGGCCGACAGGGTAGATACGCAGTATTTT	CASSLADRVDTQYF
few	NA	TRBV18	TRBJ2-7	TGTGCCAGCTCACCAACCTCTCGGACAGTGTCCTACGAGCAGTACTTC	CASSPTSRTVSYEQYF
once	NA	TRBV6-5	TRBJ1-5	TGTGCCAGCGGGCGGGGAGGGCAACAGCCCCAGCATTTT	CASGRGGQQPQHF
NA	NA	TRBV18	TRBJ2-2	TGTGCCAGCCCCACTGGGGGGTTCGCGAACACCGGGGAGCTGTTTTTT	CASPTGGFANTGELFF
NA	NA	TRBV7-3	TRBJ2-5	TGTGCCAGCAGTTCCACAGTGCAAGAGACCCAGTACTTC	CASSSTVQETQYF
NA	NA	TRBV6-1	TRBJ2-3	TGTGCCAGCAGTGAAGCGACAGTTGCCACAGATACGCAGTATTTT	CASSEATVATDTQYF
NA	NA	TRBV2	TRBJ1-3	TGTGCCAGCAGGGACAGTCTCTCTGGAAACACCATATATTTT	CASRDSLSGNTIYF
few	TRBD1	TRBV20-1	TRBJ1-1	TGCAGTGCTAGATGGGACAGTGAAGCTTTCTTT	CSARWDSEAFF
NA	TRBD1	TRBV7-8	TRBJ1-6	TGTGCCAGCCGCGGTCACCGGGACAGCCGTTCACCCCTCCACTTT	CASRGHRDSRSPLHF
NA	NA	TRBV2	TRBJ2-5	TGTGCCAGCAGAGACGGGACAAGCAGAGGAGAGACCCAGTACTTC	CASRDGTSRGETQYF
once	NA	TRBV5-1	TRBJ2-7	TGCGCCAGCAGCTTGGGACAGGGACTCGGAGAGCAGTACTTC	CASSLGQGLGEQYF
NA	NA	TRBV19	TRBJ1-5	TGTGCCAGTAATGGGGGGGCAAAGGTAAATCAGCCCCAGCATTTT	CASNGGAKVNQPQHF
once	TRBD1	TRBV6-2/TRBV6-3	TRBJ2-7	TGTGCCAGCAGTTACGTACTCGGACAGGAGGACGAGCAGTACTTC	CASSYVLGQEDEQYF
NA	NA	TRBV7-9	TRBJ1-1	TGTGCCAGCAGCGCACTCCCCTCGAACACTGAAGCTTTCTTT	CASSALPSNTEAFF
NA	TRBD1	TRBV5-1	TRBJ2-7	TGCGCCAGCAGCTTGGGGACAGGGGGCTTGGATTACTACGAGCAGTACTTC	CASSLGTGGLDYYEQYF
NA	TRBD1	TRBV19	TRBJ1-4	TGTGCCAGTAGTATGCGACAGGGGAGTCAAAAACTGTTTTTT	CASSMRQGSQKLFF
NA	NA	TRBV5-1	TRBJ2-1	TGCGCCAGCAGCTTGGGCCCGGCGGGGGCCCACAATGAGCAGTTCTTC	CASSLGPAGAHNEQFF
NA	NA	TRBV5-4	TRBJ2-7	TGTGCCAGCAGCGCGGAATTTGGGGTCGGGGGCGAGCAGTACTTC	CASSAEFGVGGEQYF
NA	NA	TRBV6-5	TRBJ1-5	TGTGCCAGCAGGTCTGTCGGACAGTTCAATCAGCCCCAGCATTTT	CASRSVGQFNQPQHF